This TCR beta chain is drawn from a study of T cell repertoires in cytomegalovirus infection. Background on the study: Shared public TCR beta signatures pointed to both CMV infection and a matching HLA type.

Findings and caveats of the study: Of the TCR beta families, the public ones yielded a cumulative frequency that identified carriers of CMV plus the relevant HLA.

The J segment lost 7 bases and the V segment lost 4 bases, leaving 7 bases of the junction unmatched. The CDR3 consists of 13 residues. The V gene's germline CDR1 is SGHRS and CDR2 YFSETQ. TCRdb passed the reads through MiXCR, listing each CDR3 protein once. The table includes over 250,000 distinct CDR3 sequences, 22% detected once. Turning to this clonotype: The antigen remains undetermined.

This rearrangement joins TRBV5-1 to TRBJ2-7, with 8 nucleotides matching TRBD2. The clonotype comes from a human donor in good health (CMV status not recorded). Some clones in this sample may be carry-over from other donors' samples. The sample here was cultured PBMCs, taken from culture after CMV antigen stimulation. In DNA, the CDR3 is TGCGCCAGCAGCGGGAGCGGGAGTGAGGAGCAGTACTTC. Translating it yields CASSGSGSEEQYF.